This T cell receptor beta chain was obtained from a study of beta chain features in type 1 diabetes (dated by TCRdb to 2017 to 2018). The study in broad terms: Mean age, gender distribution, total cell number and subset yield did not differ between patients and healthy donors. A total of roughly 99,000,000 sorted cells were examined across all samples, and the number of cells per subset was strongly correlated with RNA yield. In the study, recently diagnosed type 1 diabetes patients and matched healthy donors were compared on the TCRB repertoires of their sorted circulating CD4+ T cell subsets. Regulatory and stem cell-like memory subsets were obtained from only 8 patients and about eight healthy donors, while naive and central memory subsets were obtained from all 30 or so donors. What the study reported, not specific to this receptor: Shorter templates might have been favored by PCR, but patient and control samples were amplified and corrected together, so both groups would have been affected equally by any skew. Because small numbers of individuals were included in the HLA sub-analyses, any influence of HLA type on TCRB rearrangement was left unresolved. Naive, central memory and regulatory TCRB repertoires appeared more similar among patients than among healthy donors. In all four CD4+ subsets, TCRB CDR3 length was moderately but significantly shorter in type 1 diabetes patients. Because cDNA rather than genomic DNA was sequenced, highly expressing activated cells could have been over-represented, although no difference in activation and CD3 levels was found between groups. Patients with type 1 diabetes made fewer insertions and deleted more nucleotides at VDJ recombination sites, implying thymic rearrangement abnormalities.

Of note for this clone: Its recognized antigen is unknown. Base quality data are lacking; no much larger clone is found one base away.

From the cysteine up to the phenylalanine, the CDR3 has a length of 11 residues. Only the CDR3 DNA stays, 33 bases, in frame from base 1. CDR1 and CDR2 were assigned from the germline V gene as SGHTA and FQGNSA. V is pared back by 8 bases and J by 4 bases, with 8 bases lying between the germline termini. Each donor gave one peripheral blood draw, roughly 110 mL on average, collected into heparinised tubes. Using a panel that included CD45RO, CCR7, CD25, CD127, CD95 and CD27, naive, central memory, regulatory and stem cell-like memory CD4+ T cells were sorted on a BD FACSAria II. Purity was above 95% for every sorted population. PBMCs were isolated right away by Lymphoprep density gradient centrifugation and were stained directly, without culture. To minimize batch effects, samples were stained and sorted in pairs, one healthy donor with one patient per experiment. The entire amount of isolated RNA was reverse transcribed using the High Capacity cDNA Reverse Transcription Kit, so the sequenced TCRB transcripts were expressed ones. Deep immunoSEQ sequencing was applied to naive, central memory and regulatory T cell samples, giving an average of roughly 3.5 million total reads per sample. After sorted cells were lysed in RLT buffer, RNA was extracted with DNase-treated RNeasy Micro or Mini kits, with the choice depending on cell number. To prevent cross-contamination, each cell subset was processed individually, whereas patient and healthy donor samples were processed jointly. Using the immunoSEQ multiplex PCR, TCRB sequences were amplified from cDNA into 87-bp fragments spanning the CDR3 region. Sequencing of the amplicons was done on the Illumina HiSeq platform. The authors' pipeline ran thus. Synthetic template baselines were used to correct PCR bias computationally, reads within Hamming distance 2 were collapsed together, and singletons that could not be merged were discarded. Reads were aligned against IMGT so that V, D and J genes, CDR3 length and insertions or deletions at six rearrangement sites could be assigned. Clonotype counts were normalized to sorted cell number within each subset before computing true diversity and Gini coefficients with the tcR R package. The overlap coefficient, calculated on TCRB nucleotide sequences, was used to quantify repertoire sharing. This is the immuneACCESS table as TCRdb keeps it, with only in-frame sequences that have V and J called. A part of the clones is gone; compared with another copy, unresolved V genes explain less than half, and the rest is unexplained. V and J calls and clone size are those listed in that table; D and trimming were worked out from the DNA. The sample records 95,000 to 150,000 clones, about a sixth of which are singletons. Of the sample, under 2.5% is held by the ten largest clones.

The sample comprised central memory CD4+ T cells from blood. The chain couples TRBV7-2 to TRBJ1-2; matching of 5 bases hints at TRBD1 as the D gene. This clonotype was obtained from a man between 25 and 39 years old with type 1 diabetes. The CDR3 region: CASRGTYGYTF. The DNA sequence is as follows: TGTGCCAGCCGAGGGACCTATGGCTACACCTTC.